The 12 T cell receptor beta chains in this list originate from one sample, sequenced in a study of control samples from healthy donors and cancer patients. Data came from immunoSEQ multiplex PCR; TCRdb stores just in-frame clones and leaves some out. The table has 170,000 or so clones, around 90% seen once. What was sequenced was blood. These receptors all come from a man in his thirties or forties in good health.

This sequence joins TRBV29-1 and TRBJ2-7; 10 bases are shared with TRBD2. Germline trimming cut 2 bases from V and 4 bases from J; bases unmatched to any gene: 8. CDR3 length equals 15 residues. Germline lookup yields CDR1 SQVTM and CDR2 ANQGSEA. For the CDR3, the DNA is TGCAGCGTTGAAACAGCTAGCGGGAGCGGGTACGAGCAGTACTTC. This codes for CSVETASGSGYEQYF.

This clone has a single count. This CDR3 is CASSGRVNYGYTF. The CDR3 DNA reads as TGTGCCAGCAGCGGAAGGGTTAACTATGGCTACACCTTC. The chain carries TRBV9 and TRBJ1-2; D remains unclear. Trimming removed 3 bases at V and 1 base at J, with 7 bases between. Germline lookup yields CDR1 SGDLS and CDR2 YYNGEE. CDR3 length: 13 amino acids.

The chain has TRBV29-1 and TRBJ2-7, with 9 bases fitting TRBD1. The CDR3 consists of 14 residues. With V trimmed by 5 bases and J by 6 bases, 11 bases remained unmatched. CDR1 SQVTM and CDR2 ANQGSEA come from the germline V gene. CDR3 sequence: CSVRAPGQGFEQYF. DNA of the CDR3: TGCAGCGTTAGGGCTCCGGGACAGGGATTCGAGCAGTACTTC.

This CDR3 reads CASSSGSGSNEQFF. The CDR3 DNA reads TGTGCCAGCAGTTCAGGTAGCGGGAGCAATGAGCAGTTCTTC. This chain uses TRBV28 with TRBJ2-1; 9 nucleotides agree with TRBD2. The V and J ends lost 4 bases and 6 bases, in that order; junction bases with no gene match: 4. Germline CDR1 reads MDHEN; CDR2 reads SYDVKM. CDR3 length equals 14 residues.

In the case of this clone: The junction and the germline gene differ at one end; a read error may be behind it. The genes are TRBV2 and TRBJ1-5; D remains ambiguous. CDR3 size: 11 residues. Germline CDR1 is SNHLY and CDR2 is FYNNEI. The CDR3 region is CAGSLSQPQHF. In DNA form, the CDR3 reads TGTGCCGGCAGTCTAAGCCAGCCCCAGCATTTT.

This chain joins TRBV7-9 and TRBJ1-1, with D perhaps TRBD1 (6 bases). Germline V gives CDR1 SEHNR, CDR2 FQNEAQ (reference sequence). V dropped 5 bases and J dropped 1 base, with 17 bases sitting between them. The CDR3 is 16 amino acids. CDR3: CASSGRPGHPNTEAFF. CDR3 nucleotide sequence: TGTGCCAGCAGCGGCAGACCGGGACACCCGAACACTGAAGCTTTCTTT.

The chain couples TRBV5-4 to TRBJ2-3; 14 nucleotides match TRBD2. Germline CDR1 is SGHNT and CDR2 is YYREEE (reference sequence). CDR3 length: 17 residues. The trim removed 4 bases at V and 2 bases at J, leaving 6 bases unmatched. CDR3 protein: CASSPRLAGGATDTQYF. The DNA of the CDR3 is TGTGCCAGCAGCCCCCGACTAGCGGGGGGGGCCACAGATACGCAGTATTTT.

The chain is built from TRBV18 and TRBJ2-7, with D maybe TRBD1 (6 bases). V gave up 3 bases and J gave up 3 bases, with 15 bases separating them. The CDR3 spans 15 residues. CDR1 is KGHSH and CDR2 is LQKENI in the germline V gene. The CDR3 here is CASSPLPGQNYEQYF. The CDR3 DNA follows: TGTGCCAGCTCACCTCTTCCTGGACAGAACTACGAGCAGTACTTC.

This clone was observed once. CDR3 in DNA: TGTGCCAGCAGCACGAAAGATACGCAGTATTTT. Its protein product is CASSTKDTQYF. The V call is TRBV5-5, the J call TRBJ2-3; no reliable D call. In germline, CDR1 is SGHKS, CDR2 YYEKEE (reference sequence). The CDR3 consists of 11 residues. The V end lost 4 bases, the J end lost 5 bases, and 5 bases lay between the germline ends. The whole variable domain, filled in from reference TRBV5-5 and TRBJ2-3, reads DAGVTQSPTHLIKTRGQQVTLRCSPISGHKSVSWYQQVLGQGPQFIFQYYEKEERGRGNFPDRFSARQFPNYSSELNVNALLLGDSALYLCASSTKDTQYFGPGTRLTVL.

The chain employs TRBV4-1 and TRBJ1-4; 9 nucleotides match TRBD1. Trimming at V came to 4 bases and at J to 5 bases, leaving 2 bases not matched to a gene. Germline-derived CDR1 and CDR2 are MGHRA and YSYEKL. The CDR3 is 14 residues long. CDR3 loop: CASSLGTGNEKLFF. As DNA, the CDR3 is TGCGCCAGCAGCCTCGGGACAGGGAATGAAAAACTGTTTTTT.

V gene TRBV2 combines with J gene TRBJ2-5; D perhaps matches TRBD1 (5 bases). Trimming pared 0 bases from V and 4 bases from J, leaving 12 bases between. Per germline, CDR1 SNHLY and CDR2 FYNNEI. There are 15 residues in the CDR3. Here the CDR3 reads CASSEALQGRETQYF. The CDR3 DNA follows: TGTGCCAGCAGTGAAGCGCTGCAGGGTAGAGAGACCCAGTACTTC.

As to this clone: Because the CDR3 is missing its conserved closing phenylalanine or tryptophan, this is likely a read error. It is unclear where the CDR3 begins or ends on the DNA, so no DNA is shown, and the CDR3 is as TCRdb lists it. The rearrangement joins TRBV6-5 to TRBJ1-2; no DNA check was done on the table's D call, TRBD1. The CDR3 spans 12 residues, counting both ends. The germline V gene encodes CDR1 MNHEY and CDR2 SVGAGI. CDR3 residues: CAPSAGDRAPNI.